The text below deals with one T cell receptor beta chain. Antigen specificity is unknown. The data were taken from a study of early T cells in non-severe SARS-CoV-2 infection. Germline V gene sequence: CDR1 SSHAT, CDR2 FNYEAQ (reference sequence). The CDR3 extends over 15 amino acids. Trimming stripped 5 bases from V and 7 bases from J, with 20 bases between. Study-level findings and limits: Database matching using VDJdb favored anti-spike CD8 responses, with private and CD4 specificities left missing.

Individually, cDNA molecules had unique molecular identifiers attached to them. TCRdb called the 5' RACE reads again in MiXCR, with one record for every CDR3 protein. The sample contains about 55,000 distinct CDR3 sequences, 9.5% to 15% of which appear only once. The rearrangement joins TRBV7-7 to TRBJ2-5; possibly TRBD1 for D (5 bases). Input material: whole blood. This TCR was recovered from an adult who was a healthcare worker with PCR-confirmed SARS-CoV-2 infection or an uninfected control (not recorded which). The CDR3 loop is CASSATGASRGTQYF. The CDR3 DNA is TGTGCCAGCAGCGCAACAGGCGCTTCGAGAGGGACCCAGTACTTC. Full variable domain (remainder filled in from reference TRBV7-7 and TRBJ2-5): GAGVSQSPRYKVTKRGQDVTLRCDPISSHATLYWYQQALGQGPEFLTYFNYEAQPDKSGLPSDRFSAERPEGSISTLTIQRTEQRDSAMYRCASSATGASRGTQYFGPGTRLLVL.